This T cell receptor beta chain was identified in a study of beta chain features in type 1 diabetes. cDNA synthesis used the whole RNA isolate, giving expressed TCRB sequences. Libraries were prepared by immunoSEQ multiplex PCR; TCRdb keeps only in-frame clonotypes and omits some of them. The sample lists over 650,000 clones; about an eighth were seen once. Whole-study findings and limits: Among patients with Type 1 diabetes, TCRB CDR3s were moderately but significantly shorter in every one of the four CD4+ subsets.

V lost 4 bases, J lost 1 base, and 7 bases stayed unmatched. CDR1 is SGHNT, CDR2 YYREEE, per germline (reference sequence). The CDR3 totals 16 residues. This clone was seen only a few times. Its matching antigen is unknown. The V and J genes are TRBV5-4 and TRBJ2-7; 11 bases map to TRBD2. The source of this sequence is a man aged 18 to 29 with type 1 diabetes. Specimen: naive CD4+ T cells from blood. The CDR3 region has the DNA TGTGCCAGCAGCCAGGGACTAGCGGAGAATTCCTACGAGCAGTACTTC. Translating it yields CASSQGLAENSYEQYF.